The TCR beta chain described here comes from a study of regulatory T cells in long-lasting Graves disease. Whole-study results and caveats: Newly diagnosed Graves' patients had higher TCR diversity than persistent ones. The study found TRBV28, TRBJ1-2 and TRBJ2-5 favored in persistent disease.

The authors built TCR beta libraries using iRepertoire HTBI primers and Arm-PCR of CDR3 regions. TCRdb fed the multiplex PCR reads into MiXCR, producing one record per CDR3 protein. Here the sample spans some 600,000 distinct CDR3 sequences, roughly 16% being singletons. This clonotype was recorded at least ten times. Antigen unknown. Time point described: newly diagnosed GD, antithyroid drugs for less than 3 months. Construction of the TCR library relied on RNA isolated from PBMCs. The CDR3 totals 13 residues. Germline lookup yields CDR1 GTSNPN and CDR2 SVGIG (reference sequence). V gave up 5 bases and J gave up 3 bases, with 13 bases separating them. The sample was also linked to a second study, of T cells in Graves' hyperthyroidism and ophthalmopathy. That work contributes: Exclusion criteria comprised uncontrolled infection, other autoimmune disease, pregnancy or lactation.

Source: peripheral blood mononuclear cells (PBMCs), taken at new diagnosis, from a patient treated with antithyroid drugs. V gene TRBV30 combines with J gene TRBJ1-1; weak D call: TRBD1 (5 bases). The clonotype comes from a man younger than 30 with Graves disease. The CDR3 here is CAWAADIYTEAFF. As DNA, the CDR3 is TGTGCCTGGGCCGCGGACATTTACACTGAAGCTTTCTTT.